This note documents a single TCR beta chain sequence. This sample is drawn from a study of T cells expressing NK-cell markers. TCRdb re-called the 5' RACE reads and shows each CDR3 protein once, DNA omitted. Its table lists about 260,000 distinct CDR3 sequences. From germline, CDR1 is SQVTM and CDR2 ANQGSEA. CDR3 length: 12 amino acids. Sequences were obtained from blood T cells: a sorted CD56 or NKG2C T cell subset, CD4+ or CD8+ T cells, or bulk PBMC T cells (not recorded which). V is TRBV29-1 and J is TRBJ1-4; no DNA is available, so the TRBD1 call from TCRdb remains unchecked. The clonotype comes from a woman between 18 and 75 years old in good health. CDR3 amino acids: CSVGTGSEKLFF.